These 9 T cell receptor beta chains came from one sample sequenced in a study of CD4 T cells in relation to SARS-CoV-2 and coronaviruses. The assay was immunoSEQ multiplex PCR, and TCRdb's table has in-frame clones only and misses some. In the table there are about 43,000 clones, roughly four fifths of which are singletons. Antigens of these TCRs are unknown. What was sequenced was naive CD4+ T cells from PBMCs, cultured in vitro. Subset of the sample: naive CD4+ T cells isolated by negative enrichment. These receptors all come from an adult with COVID-19.

CDR3 bases: TGTGCCAGCAGTGATCACAGGGAAGCCACCGGGGAGCTGTTTTTT. Residues: CASSDHREATGELFF. V usage is TRBV25-1 and J usage is TRBJ2-2, with D possibly matching TRBD1 (6 bases). This CDR3 has 15 residues. Germline lookup yields CDR1 MGHDK and CDR2 SYGVNS. V lost 3 bases and J 4 bases, leaving 12 bases between the germline ends.

To note about this clone: A read error may account for a junction end that differs from germline. The V and J genes are TRBV7-7 and TRBJ2-5; TRBD1 agrees at 8 bases. CDR1 and CDR2 from the germline V gene are SSHAT and FNYEAQ (reference sequence). This CDR3 spans 18 amino acids. In DNA form, the CDR3 reads TGTGCTAGCAGCTTAGGTGCCATCCCGGGACAGGCCCAAGAGACCCAGTACTTC. This gives the protein CASSLGAIPGQAQETQYF.

The J gene is TRBJ1-1, the V gene TRBV5-1, with TRBD1 as a possible D gene (6 bases). Germline loops: CDR1 SGHRS, CDR2 YFSETQ. Trimming removed 2 bases at V and 0 bases at J, with 11 bases between. The CDR3 spans 15 residues. In DNA, the CDR3 is TGCGCCAGCAGCTTCAGGGGTACAATGAACACTGAAGCTTTCTTT. Residues: CASSFRGTMNTEAFF. The full variable domain, with the rest looked up from reference TRBV5-1 and TRBJ1-1, is KAGVTQTPRYLIKTRGQQVTLSCSPISGHRSVSWYQQTPGQGLQFLFEYFSETQRNKGNFPGRFSGRQFSNSRSEMNVSTLELGDSALYLCASSFRGTMNTEAFFGQGTRLTVV.

This clone is a singleton in its sample. The chain joins TRBV7-9 to TRBJ2-5, with a possible D match to TRBD1 (5 bases). The V end lost 5 bases, the J end lost 2 bases, and 18 bases lay between the germline ends. Looked up from germline, CDR1 is SEHNR and CDR2 is FQNEAQ (reference sequence). CDR3 size: 16 residues. As DNA, the CDR3 is TGTGCCAGCAGCCCTCCCCAAGGGGCCGGACAAGAGACCCAGTACTTC. Its translation: CASSPPQGAGQETQYF. The variable domain in full, completed from reference TRBV7-9 and TRBJ2-5, reads DTGVSQNPRHKITKRGQNVTFRCDPISEHNRLYWYRQTLGQGPEFLTYFQNEAQLEKSRLLSDRFSAERPKGSFSTLEIQRTEQGDSAMYLCASSPPQGAGQETQYFGPGTRLLVL.

The rearrangement joins TRBV15 to TRBJ1-4; 8 bases agree with TRBD1. The CDR3 sequence is 16 residues long. Germline V gene sequence: CDR1 LNHNV, CDR2 YYDKDF (reference sequence). The trim removed 0 bases at V and 4 bases at J, leaving 4 bases unmatched. CDR3 in amino acids: CATSRDGQGRNEKLFF. The CDR3, as DNA: TGTGCCACCAGCAGAGATGGACAGGGCCGTAATGAAAAACTGTTTTTT.

The chain links TRBV28 to TRBJ1-2; the D gene is possibly TRBD1 (6 bases). In germline, CDR1 is MDHEN, CDR2 SYDVKM. The CDR3 runs to 14 residues. The ends were cut back, 1 base at V and 8 bases at J, with 14 bases in the middle. CDR3 DNA: TGTGCCAGCAGTTTATTTGGGGGGCGCGGAGGCTACACCTTC. Its translation: CASSLFGGRGGYTF.

The V gene is TRBV19, the J gene TRBJ1-5; D possibly corresponds to TRBD1 (6 bases). Between the trimmed V and J ends, which lost 8 bases and 6 bases, there was a span of 17 bases. Per germline, CDR1 LNHDA and CDR2 SQIVND (reference sequence). The CDR3 sequence is 14 residues long. The CDR3 DNA reads TGTGCCAGTGGAGGGACACGACGGGTTCAGCCCCAGCATTTT. This translates into CASGGTRRVQPQHF.

V usage is TRBV28 and J usage is TRBJ1-2; D possibly corresponds to TRBD1 (5 bases). The germline gives CDR1 MDHEN, CDR2 SYDVKM. Trimming shortened V by 8 bases and J by 8 bases, and 21 bases separated the two germline ends. The CDR3 covers 14 residues. The CDR3, as DNA: TGTGCCAGCGGACGCCGGCAGGGAAATGTCGGCTACACCTTC. It is translated as CASGRRQGNVGYTF.

V usage is TRBV6-5 and J usage is TRBJ2-7, with 9 bases identical to TRBD1. Trimming at V came to 8 bases and at J to 4 bases, leaving 6 bases not matched to a gene. The CDR3 extends over 13 amino acids. The germline gives CDR1 MNHEY, CDR2 SVGAGI. The CDR3 nucleotides read TGTGCCAGCGGGCGGGACAGGGAGTACGAGCAGTACTTC. Residues: CASGRDREYEQYF.